The clone carrying this T cell receptor beta chain came up a few times. Its antigen is not known. These data originate in a study of cytomegalovirus exposure and HLA in healthy donors. Notes on the study in general: Donor immune exposure was known only as CMV serostatus.

With 4 bases removed from V and 7 bases from J, the gap between germline ends came to 13 bases. The CDR3 has 13 amino acids. CDR1 and CDR2 (germline): SGHTA, FQGTGA. PCR was performed using 60 Vbeta and 13 Jbeta primers. Data came from immunoSEQ multiplex PCR; TCRdb stores just in-frame clones and leaves some out. The sample holds around 170,000 clones, 81% seen once. The receptor's source is a man aged 45-65 years in good health and CMV-seropositive. This chain uses TRBV7-3 with TRBJ1-1, with D unclear. Sequenced material: PBMCs. CDR3: CASSSDRRSEAFF. The CDR3 DNA reads as TGTGCCAGCAGCTCAGACCGGCGGAGTGAAGCTTTCTTT.